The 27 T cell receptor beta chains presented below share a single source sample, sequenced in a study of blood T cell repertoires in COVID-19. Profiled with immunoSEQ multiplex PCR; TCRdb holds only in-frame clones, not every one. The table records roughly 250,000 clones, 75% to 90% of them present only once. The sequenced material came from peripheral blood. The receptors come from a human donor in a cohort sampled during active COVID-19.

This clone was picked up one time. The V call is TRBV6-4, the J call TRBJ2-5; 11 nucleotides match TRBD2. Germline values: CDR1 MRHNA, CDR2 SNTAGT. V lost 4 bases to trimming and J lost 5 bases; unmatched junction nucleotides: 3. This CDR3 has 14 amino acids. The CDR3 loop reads CASSVAGGWETQYF. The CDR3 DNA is TGTGCCAGCAGTGTAGCGGGAGGGTGGGAGACCCAGTACTTC.

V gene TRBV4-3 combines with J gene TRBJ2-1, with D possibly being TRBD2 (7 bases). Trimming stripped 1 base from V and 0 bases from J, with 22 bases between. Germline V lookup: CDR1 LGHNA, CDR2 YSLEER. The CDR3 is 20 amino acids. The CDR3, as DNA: TGCGCCAGCAGCCAAGGTCCAGTTTTGAGGGGGGGCCGCTCCTACAATGAGCAGTTCTTC. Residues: CASSQGPVLRGGRSYNEQFF.

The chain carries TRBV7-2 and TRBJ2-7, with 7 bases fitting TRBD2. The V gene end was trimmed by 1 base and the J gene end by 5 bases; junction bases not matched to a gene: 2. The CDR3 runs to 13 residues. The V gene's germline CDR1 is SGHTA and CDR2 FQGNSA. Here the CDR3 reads CASSLGGGDEQYF. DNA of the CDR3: TGTGCCAGCAGCTTAGGGGGAGGGGACGAGCAGTACTTC. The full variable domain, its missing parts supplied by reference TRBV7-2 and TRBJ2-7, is GAGVSQSPSNKVTEKGKDVELRCDPISGHTALYWYRQSLGQGLEFLIYFQGNSAPDKSGLPSDRFSAERTGGSVSTLTIQRTQQEDSAVYLCASSLGGGDEQYFGPGTRLTVT.

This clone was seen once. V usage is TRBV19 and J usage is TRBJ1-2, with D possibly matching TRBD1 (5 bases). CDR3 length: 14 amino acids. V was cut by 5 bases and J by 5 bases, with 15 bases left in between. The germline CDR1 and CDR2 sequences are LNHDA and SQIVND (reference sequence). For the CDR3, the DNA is TGTGCCAGTAGTGTCACATCGGGGGTATATGGCTACACCTTC. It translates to CASSVTSGVYGYTF.

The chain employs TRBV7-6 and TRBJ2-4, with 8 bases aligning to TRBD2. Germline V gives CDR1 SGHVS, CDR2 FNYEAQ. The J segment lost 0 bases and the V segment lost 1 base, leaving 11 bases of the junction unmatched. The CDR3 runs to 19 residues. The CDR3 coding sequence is TGTGCCAGCAGCTTAGAGCCAGCGGGGGTTACTCTAGCCAAAAACATTCAGTACTTC. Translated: CASSLEPAGVTLAKNIQYF.

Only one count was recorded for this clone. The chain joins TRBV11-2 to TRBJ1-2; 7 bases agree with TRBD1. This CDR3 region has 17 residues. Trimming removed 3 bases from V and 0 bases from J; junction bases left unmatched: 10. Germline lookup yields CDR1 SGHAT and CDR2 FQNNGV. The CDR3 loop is CASSLATGVITNYGYTF. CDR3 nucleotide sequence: TGTGCCAGCAGCTTGGCAACAGGGGTAATCACTAACTATGGCTACACCTTC.

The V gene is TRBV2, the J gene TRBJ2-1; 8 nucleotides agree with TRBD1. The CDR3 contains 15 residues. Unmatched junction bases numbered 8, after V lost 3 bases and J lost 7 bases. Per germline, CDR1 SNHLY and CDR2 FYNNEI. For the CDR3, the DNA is TGTGCCAGCAGTGAGTACCAGGGGGCGAGAAATGAGCAGTTCTTC. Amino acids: CASSEYQGARNEQFF.

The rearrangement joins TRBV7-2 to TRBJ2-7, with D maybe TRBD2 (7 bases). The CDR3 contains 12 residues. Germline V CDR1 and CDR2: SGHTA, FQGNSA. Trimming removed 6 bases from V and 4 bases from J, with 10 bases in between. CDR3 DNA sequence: TGTGCCAGCAGGAGGGGGGGTTACGAGCAGTACTTC. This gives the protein CASRRGGYEQYF.

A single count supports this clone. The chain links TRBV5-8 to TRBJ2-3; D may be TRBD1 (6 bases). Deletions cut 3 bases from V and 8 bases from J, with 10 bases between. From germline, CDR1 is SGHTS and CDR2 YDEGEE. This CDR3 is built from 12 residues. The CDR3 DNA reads TGTGCCAGCAGCTCCCGAGGGGGTACGCAGTATTTT. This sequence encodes CASSSRGGTQYF. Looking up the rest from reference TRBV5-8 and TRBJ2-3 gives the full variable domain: EAGVTQSPTHLIKTRGQQATLRCSPISGHTSVYWYQQALGLGLQFLLWYDEGEERNRGNFPPRFSGRQFPNYSSELNVNALELEDSALYLCASSSRGGTQYFGPGTRLTVL.

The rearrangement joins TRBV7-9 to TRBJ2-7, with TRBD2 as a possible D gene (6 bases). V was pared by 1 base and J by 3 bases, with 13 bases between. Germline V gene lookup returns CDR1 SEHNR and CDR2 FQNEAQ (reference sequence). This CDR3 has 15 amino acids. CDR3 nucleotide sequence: TGTGCCAGCAGCTTAGAGGGACTGGCCAGCTACGAGCAGTACTTC. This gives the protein CASSLEGLASYEQYF.

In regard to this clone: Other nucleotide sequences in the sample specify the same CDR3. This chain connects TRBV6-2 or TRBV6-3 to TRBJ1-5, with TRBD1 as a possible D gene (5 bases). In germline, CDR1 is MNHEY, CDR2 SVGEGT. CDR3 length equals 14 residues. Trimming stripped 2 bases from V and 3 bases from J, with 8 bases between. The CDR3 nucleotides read TGTGCCAGCAGTTACCCGGGGGTCAATCAGCCCCAGCATTTT. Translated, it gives CASSYPGVNQPQHF.

The CDR3 spells CASSPQGAGGYTF. The CDR3, as DNA: TGTGCCAGCAGTCCGCAGGGGGCCGGGGGCTACACCTTC. The chain carries TRBV6-2 or TRBV6-3 and TRBJ1-2, with TRBD1 matching 8 bases. Germline values: CDR1 MNHEY, CDR2 SVGEGT. V trimming: 5 bases; J trimming: 8 bases; junction bases outside the gene matches: 7. The CDR3 totals 13 residues.

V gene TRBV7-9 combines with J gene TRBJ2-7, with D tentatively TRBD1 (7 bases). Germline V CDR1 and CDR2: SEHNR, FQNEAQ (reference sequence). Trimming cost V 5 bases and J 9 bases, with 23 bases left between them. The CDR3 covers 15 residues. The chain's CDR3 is CASSQAGQTYVGQYF. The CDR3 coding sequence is TGTGCCAGCAGCCAGGCGGGACAGACCTACGTCGGGCAGTACTTC.

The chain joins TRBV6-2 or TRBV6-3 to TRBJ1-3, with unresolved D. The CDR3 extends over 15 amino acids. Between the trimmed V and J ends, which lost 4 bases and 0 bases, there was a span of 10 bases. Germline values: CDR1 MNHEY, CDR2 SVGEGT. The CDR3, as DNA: TGTGCCAGCAGTTGGTCAGGAAGCTCTGGAAACACCATATATTTT. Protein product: CASSWSGSSGNTIYF.

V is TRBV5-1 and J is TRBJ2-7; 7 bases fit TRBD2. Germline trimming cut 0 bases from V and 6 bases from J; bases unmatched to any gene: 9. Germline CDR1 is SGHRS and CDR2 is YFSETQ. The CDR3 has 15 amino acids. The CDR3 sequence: CASSLAPGLIAEQYF. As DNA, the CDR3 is TGCGCCAGCAGCTTGGCCCCGGGACTAATTGCCGAGCAGTACTTC.

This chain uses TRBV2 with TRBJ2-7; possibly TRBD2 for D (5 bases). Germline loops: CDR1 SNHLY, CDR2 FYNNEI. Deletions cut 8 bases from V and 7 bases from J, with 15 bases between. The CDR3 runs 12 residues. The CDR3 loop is CASQPGFQEQYF. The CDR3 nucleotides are TGTGCCAGCCAACCGGGATTTCAAGAGCAGTACTTC.

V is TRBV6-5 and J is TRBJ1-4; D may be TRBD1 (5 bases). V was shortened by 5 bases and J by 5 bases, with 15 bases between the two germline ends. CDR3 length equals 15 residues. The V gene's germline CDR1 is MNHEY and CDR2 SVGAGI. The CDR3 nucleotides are TGTGCCAGCAGTCCCCCAGGGTTGGGGAATGAAAAACTGTTTTTT. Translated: CASSPPGLGNEKLFF.

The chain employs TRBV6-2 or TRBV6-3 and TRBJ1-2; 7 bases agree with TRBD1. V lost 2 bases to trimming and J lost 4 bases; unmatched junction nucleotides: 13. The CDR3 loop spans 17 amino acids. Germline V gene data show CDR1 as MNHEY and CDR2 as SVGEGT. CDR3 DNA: TGTGCCAGCAGTTACCCGAACTGGGACAGTCGAATCTATGGCTACACCTTC. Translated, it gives CASSYPNWDSRIYGYTF.

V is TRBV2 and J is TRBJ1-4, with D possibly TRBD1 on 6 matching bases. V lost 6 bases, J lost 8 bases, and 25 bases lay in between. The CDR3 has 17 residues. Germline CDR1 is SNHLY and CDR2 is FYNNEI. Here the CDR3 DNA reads TGTGCCAGCAGCCGGAGGCGGGGGGGGGCTTCTGAGGAAAAACTGTTTTTT. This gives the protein CASSRRRGGASEEKLFF.

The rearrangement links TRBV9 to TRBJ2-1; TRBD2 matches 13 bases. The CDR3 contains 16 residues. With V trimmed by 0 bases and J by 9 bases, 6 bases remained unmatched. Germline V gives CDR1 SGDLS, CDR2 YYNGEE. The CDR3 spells CASSVASGLAGAEQFF. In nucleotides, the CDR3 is TGTGCCAGCAGCGTAGCATCCGGACTAGCGGGGGCTGAGCAGTTCTTC.

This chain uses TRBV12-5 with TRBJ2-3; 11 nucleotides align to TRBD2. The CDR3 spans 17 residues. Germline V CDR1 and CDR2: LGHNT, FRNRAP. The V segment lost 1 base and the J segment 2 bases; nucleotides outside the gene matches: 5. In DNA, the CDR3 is TGTGCTAGTGGTTTGGGTCTAGCGGGAGGTCCCACAGATACGCAGTATTTT. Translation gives CASGLGLAGGPTDTQYF.

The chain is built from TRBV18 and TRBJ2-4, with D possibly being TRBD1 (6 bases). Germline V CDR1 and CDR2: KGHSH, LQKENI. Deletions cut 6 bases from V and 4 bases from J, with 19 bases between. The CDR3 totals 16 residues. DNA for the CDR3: TGTGCCAGCTCCCCCAATACAGGGAACCGAAAAAACATTCAGTACTTC. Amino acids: CASSPNTGNRKNIQYF.

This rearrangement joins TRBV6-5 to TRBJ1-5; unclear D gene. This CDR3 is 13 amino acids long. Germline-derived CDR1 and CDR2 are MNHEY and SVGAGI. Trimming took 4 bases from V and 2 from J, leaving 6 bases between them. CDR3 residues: CASSFNGNQPQHF. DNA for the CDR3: TGTGCCAGCAGTTTTAATGGCAATCAGCCCCAGCATTTT.

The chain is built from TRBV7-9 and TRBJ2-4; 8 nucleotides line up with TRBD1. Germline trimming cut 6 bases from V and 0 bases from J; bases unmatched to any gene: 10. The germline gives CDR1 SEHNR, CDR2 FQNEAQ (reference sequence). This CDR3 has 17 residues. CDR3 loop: CASRRDSGTGAKNIQYF. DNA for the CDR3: TGTGCCAGCAGACGAGACTCCGGGACAGGAGCCAAAAACATTCAGTACTTC.

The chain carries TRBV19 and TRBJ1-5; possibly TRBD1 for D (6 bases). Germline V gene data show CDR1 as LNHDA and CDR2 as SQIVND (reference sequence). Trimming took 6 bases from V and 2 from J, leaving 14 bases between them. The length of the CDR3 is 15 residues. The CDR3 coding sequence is TGTGCCAGTAGAAAAATGGCAGGGGGCAATCAGCCCCAGCATTTT. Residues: CASRKMAGGNQPQHF.

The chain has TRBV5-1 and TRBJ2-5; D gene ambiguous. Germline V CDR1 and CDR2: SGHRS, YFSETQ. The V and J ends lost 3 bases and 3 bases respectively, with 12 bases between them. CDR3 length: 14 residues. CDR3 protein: CASSSWRGEETQYF. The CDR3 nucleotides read TGCGCCAGCAGCTCTTGGCGCGGTGAAGAGACCCAGTACTTC. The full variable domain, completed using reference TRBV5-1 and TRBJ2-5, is KAGVTQTPRYLIKTRGQQVTLSCSPISGHRSVSWYQQTPGQGLQFLFEYFSETQRNKGNFPGRFSGRQFSNSRSEMNVSTLELGDSALYLCASSSWRGEETQYFGPGTRLLVL.

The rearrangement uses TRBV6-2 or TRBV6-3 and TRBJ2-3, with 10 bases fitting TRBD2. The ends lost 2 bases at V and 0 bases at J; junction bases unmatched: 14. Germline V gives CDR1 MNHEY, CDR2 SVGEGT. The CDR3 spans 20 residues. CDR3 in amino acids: CASSYPRTSGPRASTDTQYF. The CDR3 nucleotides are TGTGCCAGCAGTTACCCCCGGACTAGCGGACCCCGTGCTAGCACAGATACGCAGTATTTT.